Described below is a single TCR beta chain sequence and its context. Repertoires were generated with immunoSEQ multiplex PCR, while TCRdb's copy carries only in-frame clones and drops some. The profile shows tens of thousands of clones, 80% to 90% of them singletons. The germline CDR1 and CDR2 sequences are MGHRA and YSYEKL. The V segment lost 2 bases and the J segment 7 bases; nucleotides outside the gene matches: 11. CDR3 size: 18 residues. The data originate from a study of PD-L1 blockade in urothelial cancer. On the study more broadly: Analysis of the blood was performed 3 weeks (second dose) and 6 weeks after treatment start.

Stated time point: pretreatment peripheral blood. The sequences come from PBMCs, collected around atezolizumab (anti-PD-L1) treatment. The rearrangement joins TRBV4-1 to TRBJ2-2; 12 bases map to TRBD1. The receptor comes from a man in his 70s with urothelial cancer. CDR3 coding DNA: TGCGCCAGCAGCCAAATTCCGGGACAGGGGGCGCCCGGCGGGGAGCTGTTTTTT. Translated, it gives CASSQIPGQGAPGGELFF.